A selection of T cell receptor beta chains follows, all from one sample in a study of T cells after yellow fever vaccination. TCRdb itself ran the 5' RACE reads through MiXCR, one entry per CDR3 protein. The data contain 250,000 to 300,000 distinct CDR3 sequences, roughly 4.8% of them singletons. Sequencing used CD4+ T cells sorted from PBMCs, obtained on the day of the yellow fever booster vaccination. The receptors come from a man between 18 and 35 years old who received the YFV17D yellow fever vaccine. The CDR3 runs from the conserved cysteine through the conserved F or W. Some rows mark clone size as missing; the rest say once, few, many or name a class of expanded clone.

j_call clone_size v_call cdr3_aa
TRBJ2-3 - TRBV14 CASSPLGQAARLTQYF
TRBJ2-3 - TRBV9 CASSVAEGRSPDTQYF
TRBJ1-5 - TRBV12-3/TRBV12-4 CASSLDPGQPQHF
TRBJ1-6 few TRBV21-1 CASSNEPNSPLHF
TRBJ2-3 - TRBV5-6 CASSRTTSGTDTQYF
TRBJ1-1 few TRBV3-1 CASTAGGTVGTEAFF
TRBJ1-5 few TRBV11-2 CASSLGVWGQPQHF
TRBJ2-5 - TRBV5-6 CASRPGEGETQYF
TRBJ1-1 few TRBV4-1 CASSPGPLNTEAFF
TRBJ2-1 - TRBV7-6 CASSSIRLNHEQFF
TRBJ2-3 many TRBV24-1 CATSDHSGLAGLDTQYF
TRBJ1-5 few TRBV5-8 CASSLDQGHQPQHF
TRBJ2-1 few TRBV6-1 CASSPGARTVSSYNEQFF
TRBJ1-1 few TRBV29-1 CSVVAGNMNTEAFF
TRBJ2-3 few TRBV6-4 CASRDSTDTQYF
TRBJ2-1 - TRBV3-1 CASASGTGSWEQFF
TRBJ2-7 - TRBV12-3/TRBV12-4 CASSLPSNRGIHEQYF
TRBJ2-1 - TRBV5-4 CASSQGGGALWNEQFF
TRBJ2-2 few TRBV7-2 CASSLMLAGATNTGELFF
TRBJ2-7 - TRBV5-1 CASSRQGESYEQYF
TRBJ2-5 many TRBV5-1 CASSSGTEGETQYF
TRBJ1-5 few TRBV7-9 CATQGGNSTSYSNQPQHF
TRBJ1-5 many TRBV28 CASGESNQPQHF
TRBJ2-1 - TRBV5-1 CASSLAAKRGATDLYNEQFF
TRBJ2-2 - TRBV6-2/TRBV6-3 CASSPHPLAGGRTGELFF
TRBJ2-3 many TRBV4-2 CASSQTLLAQITDTQYF
TRBJ1-2 - TRBV6-1 CASSEAGPRVNYGYTF
TRBJ2-5 - TRBV9 CASSVEPMVAGDLKTQYF
TRBJ2-7 few TRBV30 CAWSVKLVRGSSYEQYF
TRBJ1-2 many TRBV9 CASSPDDNYGYTF
TRBJ1-3 - TRBV6-6 CASSEGLSTIYF
TRBJ2-6 many TRBV20-1 CSADSGRANVLTF
TRBJ2-4 - TRBV5-1 CASSLGRGWSHQGENIQYF
TRBJ1-5 many TRBV12-3/TRBV12-4 CASSSLGRSQPQHF
TRBJ2-7 few TRBV27 CASSRERDGYEQYF
TRBJ2-6 - TRBV6-5 CASSWTGGAGANVLTF
TRBJ1-5 - TRBV7-2 CASTPTGRGNQPQHF
TRBJ2-1 many TRBV2 CASRGGDNEQFF
TRBJ2-1 many TRBV19 CASSIGLGRSYNEQFF
TRBJ1-2 many TRBV7-8 CASSLGRRNYGYTF
TRBJ2-6 many TRBV6-2/TRBV6-3 CASSYFRVLRPGANVLTF